These T cell receptor beta chains were read from a single sample in a study of neurological immune-mediated disorders. Each CDR3 protein is one row after TCRdb ran MiXCR on the 5' RACE reads. Here the sample spans more than 70,000 distinct CDR3 sequences, about a tenth being singletons. What was sequenced was PBMCs. The source of these receptors is a man between 35 and 55 years old in good health. CDR3s include the opening cysteine and the closing phenylalanine or tryptophan. D genes are given only for firm matches. Size tells how often a clone was seen (once, few, many) or the class of an expanded clone, and some rows leave it out.

j_call,clone_size,v_call,d_call,cdr3_nt,cdr3_aa
TRBJ2-1,many,TRBV12-3/TRBV12-4,NA,TGTGCCAGCACCTCCGGCTATGAGCAGTTCTTC,CASTSGYEQFF
TRBJ2-5,many,TRBV7-3,TRBD2,TGTGCCAGCAGCTCAGGGACTAGCGGACAAGAGACCCAGTACTTC,CASSSGTSGQETQYF
TRBJ2-2,many,TRBV29-1,NA,TGCAGCGTTGTCAGTGCGAACACCGGGGAGCTGTTTTTT,CSVVSANTGELFF
TRBJ1-1,many,TRBV9,TRBD1,TGTGCCAGCAGCGGAGACAGGGCTGAAGCTTTCTTT,CASSGDRAEAFF
TRBJ2-1,many,TRBV5-5,NA,TGTGCCAGCAGCTTGGTGGCAGGGACCTACAATGAGCAGTTCTTC,CASSLVAGTYNEQFF
TRBJ2-1,few,TRBV27,TRBD2,TGTGCCAGCAGTAATTTAGCGGGGGGGATTTGGAATGAGCAGTTCTTC,CASSNLAGGIWNEQFF
TRBJ2-1,many,TRBV5-1,TRBD1,TGCGCCAGCAGCTTCTCCGGGACAGGGAGCTACAATGAGCAGTTCTTC,CASSFSGTGSYNEQFF
TRBJ2-7,many,TRBV29-1,TRBD1,TGCAGCGTTGAGGGACAGGACGGCGTGTACGAGCAGTACTTC,CSVEGQDGVYEQYF
TRBJ2-7,few,TRBV7-2,NA,TGTGCCAGCAGCCTCTTTTCGGGGGGCACGTACGAGCAGTACTTC,CASSLFSGGTYEQYF
TRBJ2-7,many,TRBV20-1,NA,TGCAGTGCTAGGGGGGGTCCCGGGCAGTACTTC,CSARGGPGQYF
TRBJ2-6,many,TRBV9,NA,TGTGCCAGCAGCGGTTTAGGGTCTGGGGCCAACGTCCTGACTTTC,CASSGLGSGANVLTF
TRBJ1-5,many,TRBV5-1,NA,TGCGCCAGCAGCCTTAACGGCGGACCTCAGCCCCAGCATTTT,CASSLNGGPQPQHF
TRBJ2-3,many,TRBV29-1,NA,TGCAGCGTTGAAGATGGGGTCACAGATACGCAGTATTTT,CSVEDGVTDTQYF
TRBJ2-7,NA,TRBV2,TRBD2,TGTGCCAGCAGCGGGGGGGCTACTCAATCCTACGAGCAGTACTTC,CASSGGATQSYEQYF
TRBJ2-3,many,TRBV7-2,TRBD2,TGTGCCAGCAGCTCCGGACTAGTTAGCACAGATACGCAGTATTTT,CASSSGLVSTDTQYF
TRBJ1-5,many,TRBV3-1,NA,TGTGCCAGCAGCCAACCTGGACGGGATCAGCCCCAGCATTTT,CASSQPGRDQPQHF
TRBJ2-5,many,TRBV28,NA,TGTGCCAGCAGCGAGAACGAGGGGGTGAAATATCAAGAGACCCAGTACTTC,CASSENEGVKYQETQYF
TRBJ2-5,many,TRBV2,NA,TGTGCCAGCAAGGGCAGGGTTATTCGGGAGACCCAGTACTTC,CASKGRVIRETQYF
TRBJ2-7,many,TRBV5-1,NA,TGCGCCAGCAGCTCGCGTCCGGATCCCAGGGGTCATGCCTACGAGCAGTACTTC,CASSSRPDPRGHAYEQYF
TRBJ2-1,NA,TRBV20-1,NA,TGCAGTGCTCCCGTTGTGGGGGGAGCGCAGTTCTTC,CSAPVVGGAQFF
TRBJ1-1,many,TRBV6-2/TRBV6-3,NA,TGTGCCAGCACCCCCAGGGGCAGGGGAAACACTGAAGCTTTCTTT,CASTPRGRGNTEAFF
TRBJ2-1,many,TRBV5-1,TRBD2,TGCGCCACCGCCGCGGGGGGGGCCTACAATGAGCAGTTCTTC,CATAAGGAYNEQFF
TRBJ2-2,many,TRBV6-6,TRBD2,TGTGCCAGCAGTTACTACGCGGGGGGAAACACCGGGGAGCTGTTTTTT,CASSYYAGGNTGELFF
TRBJ1-1,many,TRBV20-1,NA,TGCAGTGCCTCTCTCCCTGATATCAACACTGAAGCTTTCTTT,CSASLPDINTEAFF
TRBJ2-5,many,TRBV7-2,TRBD1,TGTGCCAGCAGCCGCAGCCGGGACAGGGGGGGGACCCAGTACTTC,CASSRSRDRGGTQYF
TRBJ2-1,many,TRBV5-1,TRBD2,TGCGCCAGCAGCTTACTAGCGGGAGGGCCTGATTTAAAACAGTTCTTC,CASSLLAGGPDLKQFF
TRBJ1-5,many,TRBV20-1,NA,TGCAGTGCTAGAAATTTCAGGGACGGCAATCAGCCCCAGCATTTT,CSARNFRDGNQPQHF
TRBJ1-5,many,TRBV20-1,TRBD1,TGCAGTGCTAGACCCGGGACAGGAGGCAATCAGCCCCAGCATTTT,CSARPGTGGNQPQHF
TRBJ1-6,many,TRBV28,TRBD1,TGTGCCAGCAGCCGGGACAGGGACAATTCACCCCTCCACTTT,CASSRDRDNSPLHF
TRBJ1-4,few,TRBV10-3,NA,TGTGCCATCAGTGAGTCTCCGGGGATTAATGAAAAACTGTTTTTT,CAISESPGINEKLFF
TRBJ2-4,many,TRBV3-1,TRBD2,TGTGCCAGCGCGGGGGGGCAGAAGGAAAACATTCAGTACTTC,CASAGGQKENIQYF
TRBJ2-4,many,TRBV28,NA,TGTGCCAGCAGTTCACGTATCCAGGGGAACATTCAGTACTTC,CASSSRIQGNIQYF
TRBJ1-1,many,TRBV5-1,NA,TGCGCCAGCAGCTTGGGACAAGCGAACACTGAAGCTTTCTTT,CASSLGQANTEAFF